This TCR beta chain derives from a study of blood T cell repertoires in COVID-19. As processed by the authors: The assay estimated nucleated cells by amplifying reference gene primers. Method: immunoSEQ multiplex PCR; TCRdb's copy keeps in-frame clones and lacks some. V, J and clone size are taken as reported in that table, and D and trimming were inferred from the DNA itself. This table has 70,000 to 90,000 clones, 65% to 90% appearing once. Trimming cost V 7 bases and J 4 bases; bases outside gene matches: 7. The V gene's germline CDR1 is SQVTM and CDR2 ANQGSEA. This CDR3 has 13 amino acids. Sequencing was done on a sample of peripheral blood. The receptor was derived from a man aged 55 to 70 with acute or convalescent COVID-19. The chain carries TRBV29-1 and TRBJ2-1, with 7 bases that match TRBD1. The CDR3 region is CSAQPGQYNEQFF. CDR3 nucleotides: TGCAGCGCACAACCGGGACAGTACAATGAGCAGTTCTTC.